The rows below give T cell receptor beta chains drawn from one sample of a study of human thymus T cells. The data were produced by immunoSEQ multiplex PCR, yet TCRdb's version contains in-frame clones alone and is incomplete. The sample has roughly 86,000 clones, approximately 97% seen once. Sequenced material: thymus tissue. The receptors were sampled from a boy younger than two with a congenital heart defect but otherwise immunologically healthy. The CDR3 runs from the conserved cysteine through the conserved F or W. The D gene is left open where the match is weak. Expanded clones get a size class; other rows say once, few or many, or leave the size out.

clone_size	v_call	j_call	d_call	cdr3_nt	cdr3_aa
.	TRBV15	TRBJ1-3	TRBD1	TGTGCCACCAGCAGAGATTACCCAACAGGGGCGGGAAACACCATATATTTT	CATSRDYPTGAGNTIYF
once	TRBV7-9	TRBJ1-1	.	TGTGCCAGCAGCCGCTGGTCCTTGAACACTGAAGCTTTCTTT	CASSRWSLNTEAFF
.	TRBV19	TRBJ2-1	.	TGTGCCAGTAGTATCAGGGGAGTTGAAGTTGGGGTCTCCTACAATGAGCAGTTCTTC	CASSIRGVEVGVSYNEQFF
.	TRBV19	TRBJ1-2	.	TGTGCCAGTAGTATTCAGCAGTTTGACTATGGCTACACCTTC	CASSIQQFDYGYTF
.	TRBV19	TRBJ1-2	.	TGTGCCAGTACTAGGGGGAACTATGGCTACACCTTC	CASTRGNYGYTF
once	TRBV25-1	TRBJ1-2	.	TGTGCCAGCAGTGACCACCGCCGGTACTATGGCTACACCTTC	CASSDHRRYYGYTF
.	TRBV5-6	TRBJ1-1	.	TGTGCCAGCATCCAGAACACTGAAGCTTTCTTT	CASIQNTEAFF
.	TRBV12-5	TRBJ1-2	.	TGTGCTAGTGGTTCGACGCATGGCTACACCTTC	CASGSTHGYTF
once	TRBV28	TRBJ1-2	.	TGTGCCAGCAGTTTATCGGACGGCTTGCATGGCTACACCTTC	CASSLSDGLHGYTF
.	TRBV4-1	TRBJ2-5	.	TGCGCCAGCAGCCAAGAACCCAGTTGGGAAGTAGAGACCCAGTACTTC	CASSQEPSWEVETQYF
.	TRBV5-5	TRBJ2-7	TRBD2	TGTGCCAGCAGCTTGAAGTCCCTTAGGGAGGGCCACGAGCAGTACTTC	CASSLKSLREGHEQYF
.	TRBV6-5	TRBJ1-3	.	TGTGCCAGCAGTTACTCGATAGGGGGAGAGAACACCATATATTTT	CASSYSIGGENTIYF
.	TRBV6-4	TRBJ2-3	.	TGTGCCAGCAGTGACTCGAGGGACTCCTCAGATACGCAGTATTTT	CASSDSRDSSDTQYF
.	TRBV5-1	TRBJ1-2	TRBD1	TGCGCCAGCAGCTTGGGACAGGGGCGTTCACCGAACTATGGCTACACCTTC	CASSLGQGRSPNYGYTF
.	TRBV18	TRBJ2-7	.	TGTGCCAGCTCACCACCGGTGACAGGCAGGGACGAGCAGTACTTC	CASSPPVTGRDEQYF
once	TRBV4-2	TRBJ2-4	TRBD2	TGTGCCAGCAGCCAAGATCGTCCTAGCGGGAGGGACATTCAGTACTTC	CASSQDRPSGRDIQYF
.	TRBV7-9	TRBJ1-1	.	TGTGCCAGTAAAAGACCAATCCAGAGGTGTGCTTTCTTT	CASKRPIQRCAFF
.	TRBV7-8	TRBJ2-2	.	TGTGCCAGCAGCACAGGGACCGGGGAGCTGTTTTTT	CASSTGTGELFF
.	TRBV7-6	TRBJ2-4	TRBD2	TGTGCCAGCAGCTTAGTGGCTAGCGGGGGGAACACAGCCAAAAACATTCAGTACTTC	CASSLVASGGNTAKNIQYF
.	TRBV2	TRBJ1-6	.	TGTGCCAGCAGTGACGAAATCGTGAGACAGAGCTCCTATAATTCACCCCTCCACTTT	CASSDEIVRQSSYNSPLHF
once	TRBV19	TRBJ1-1	TRBD1	TGTGCCAGTAGTACCCCGACAGGGGCTGGATTCATGAACACTGAAGCTTTCTTT	CASSTPTGAGFMNTEAFF
.	TRBV5-1	TRBJ2-7	.	TGCGCCAGCAGCTTGGAGGCCTCCTACGAGCAGTACTTC	CASSLEASYEQYF
.	TRBV6-5	TRBJ2-2	.	TGTGCCAGCAGTTCGTCGCAGACCTTCACCGGGGAGCTGTTTTTT	CASSSSQTFTGELFF
.	TRBV19	TRBJ1-4	TRBD1	TGTGCCAGTAGTATAGCCGGGGACAGCGGGGCACGGGATGAAAAACTGTTTTTT	CASSIAGDSGARDEKLFF
.	TRBV6-1	TRBJ2-1	.	TGTGCCAGCAGTGAAGGGGGGTTTGATGAGCAGTTCTTC	CASSEGGFDEQFF
.	TRBV2	TRBJ2-7	TRBD2	TGTGCCAGCTCCGGGACTACCCGCTACGAGCAGTACTTC	CASSGTTRYEQYF
.	TRBV6-1	TRBJ2-5	.	TGTGCCAGCAGTTTCACCCCAGGGCTGGAGACCCAGTACTTC	CASSFTPGLETQYF
.	TRBV7-9	TRBJ2-3	.	TGTGCCAGCAGCTTAGGCAGGGCCCTAAGGAGGATTGCGGATACGCAGTATTTT	CASSLGRALRRIADTQYF
.	TRBV27	TRBJ2-5	TRBD1	TGTGCCAGCAGTGGAGGACAGGGCGAAGAGACCCAGTACTTC	CASSGGQGEETQYF
.	TRBV15	TRBJ2-1	TRBD2	TGTGCCACCAGCAGTGAACTAGCGGGGGGGAGGAATGAGCAGTTCTTC	CATSSELAGGRNEQFF
once	TRBV2	TRBJ2-7	TRBD2	TGTGCCAGCAGCTTTAGACTAGCGGACTCCTACGAGCAGTACTTC	CASSFRLADSYEQYF
.	TRBV5-1	TRBJ2-1	.	TGCGCCAGCAGACTTGGGGGTACAGGGAGATTTAGACTAGCAGGCTACAATGAGCAGTTCTTC	CASRLGGTGRFRLAGYNEQFF
.	TRBV4-3	TRBJ1-2	.	TGCGCCAGCAGCCATCCGAGGGGTACGGAGGGTCCCTCGGGGTATGGCTACACCTTC	CASSHPRGTEGPSGYGYTF
.	TRBV4-3	TRBJ1-2	TRBD1	TGCGCCAGCAGCCAAAGACTCGGACAGGGGGGTGGCTACACCTTC	CASSQRLGQGGGYTF
.	TRBV4-2	TRBJ1-2	TRBD1	TGTGCCAGCAGCCAAGAGAAAACAGGGGGATATGGCTACACCTTC	CASSQEKTGGYGYTF
.	TRBV7-9	TRBJ2-1	TRBD2	TGTGCCAGCAGCTTATACCTAGGACTAGCGGGGCATGAGCAGTTCTTC	CASSLYLGLAGHEQFF
.	TRBV7-2	TRBJ2-2	.	TGTGCCAGCAGCGCCGGTCCATACCGCCCCGGGGAGCTGTTTTTT	CASSAGPYRPGELFF
.	TRBV7-4	TRBJ2-5	TRBD2	TGTGCCAGCAGCTTCCCGAAGCGGGAGACGGGCCAAGAGACCCAGTACTTC	CASSFPKRETGQETQYF
.	TRBV4-3	TRBJ2-3	.	TGCGCCAGCAGCCAAGATAAGAATTACCGATGGGGGGACCCCACAGATACGCAGTATTTT	CASSQDKNYRWGDPTDTQYF
once	TRBV9	TRBJ2-5	.	TGTGCCAGCAGCGTGGGGCCCTTCCTCGCAGGGGAGACCCAGTACTTC	CASSVGPFLAGETQYF
.	TRBV28	TRBJ2-5	.	TGTGCCAGCAGTCATGACGGGGGGCGGGCTAGCGGCGACCAAGAGACCCAGTACTTC	CASSHDGGRASGDQETQYF